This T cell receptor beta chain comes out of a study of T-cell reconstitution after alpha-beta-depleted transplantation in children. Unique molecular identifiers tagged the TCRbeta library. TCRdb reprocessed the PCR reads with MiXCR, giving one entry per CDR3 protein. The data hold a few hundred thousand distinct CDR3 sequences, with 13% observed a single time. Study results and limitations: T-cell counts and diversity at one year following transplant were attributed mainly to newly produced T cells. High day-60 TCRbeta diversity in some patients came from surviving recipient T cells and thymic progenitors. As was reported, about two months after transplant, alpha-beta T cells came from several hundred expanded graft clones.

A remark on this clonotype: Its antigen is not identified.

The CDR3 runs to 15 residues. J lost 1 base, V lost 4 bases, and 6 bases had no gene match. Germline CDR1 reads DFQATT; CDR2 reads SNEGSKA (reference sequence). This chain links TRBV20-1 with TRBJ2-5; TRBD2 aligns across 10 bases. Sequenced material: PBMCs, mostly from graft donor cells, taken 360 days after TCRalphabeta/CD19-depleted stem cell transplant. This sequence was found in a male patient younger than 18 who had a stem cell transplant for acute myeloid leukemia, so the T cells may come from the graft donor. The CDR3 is CSAKLAGRSQETQYF. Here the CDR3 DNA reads TGCAGTGCTAAACTAGCGGGAAGATCCCAAGAGACCCAGTACTTC.